Listed below are T cell receptor beta chains from one sample, sequenced in a study of cytomegalovirus exposure and HLA in healthy donors. Profiling relied on immunoSEQ multiplex PCR, and the TCRdb table lists in-frame clones only, not all of them. This sample has 150,000 to 200,000 clones; around 85% occur once, and the top ten carry about 4.4%. The sequenced sample consisted of PBMCs. These receptors were obtained from a man between 35 and 55 years old in good health and CMV-seronegative. Each CDR3 is given with its conserved first and last residue. The D gene is left open where the match is weak. Clone size is stated in some rows and not others, as once, few, many or a class when expanded.

cdr3_aa	cdr3_nt	clone_size	d_call	v_call	j_call
CASSILTGELFF	TGTGCCAGTAGTATCCTCACCGGGGAGCTGTTTTTT	few	.	TRBV19	TRBJ2-2
CASSPSDRALNQPQHF	TGTGCCAGCTCACCATCCGACAGGGCCCTTAATCAGCCCCAGCATTTT	.	TRBD1	TRBV18	TRBJ1-5
CASSHPGGTQYF	TGCGCCAGCAGCCACCCGGGAGGTACGCAGTATTTT	few	TRBD2	TRBV4-1	TRBJ2-3
CASSLQYGAYEQYF	TGTGCCAGCAGCTTACAATACGGAGCCTACGAGCAGTACTTC	.	.	TRBV7-3	TRBJ2-7
CATRAGGPYEQYF	TGTGCCACCCGGGCGGGAGGTCCCTACGAGCAGTACTTC	few	TRBD2	TRBV28	TRBJ2-7
CASSWEGGNTEAFF	TGCGCCAGCAGCTGGGAGGGAGGGAACACTGAAGCTTTCTTT	.	.	TRBV5-1	TRBJ1-1
CASSLSTPTVPGELFF	TGTGCCAGCTCTCTAAGCACCCCGACTGTTCCCGGGGAGCTGTTTTTT	.	.	TRBV18	TRBJ2-2
CASSSTRTDGYTF	TGTGCCAGCTCATCAACAAGGACTGATGGCTACACCTTC	.	.	TRBV18	TRBJ1-2
CASSVGGGTGYTF	TGTGCCAGCAGCGTAGGGGGGGGAACTGGCTACACCTTC	.	.	TRBV9	TRBJ1-2
CASSLNPGARGTDTQYF	TGTGCCAGCAGTTTGAATCCGGGGGCCAGGGGGACAGATACGCAGTATTTT	.	.	TRBV27	TRBJ2-3
CASHLTGTNTGELFF	TGTGCCAGCCACCTCACAGGGACCAACACCGGGGAGCTGTTTTTT	few	.	TRBV27	TRBJ2-2
CASSQERGGAQGYTF	TGTGCCAGCAGCCAGGAAAGAGGGGGGGCTCAAGGCTACACCTTC	.	.	TRBV4-2	TRBJ1-2
CASSLVQGGETQYF	TGTGCCAGCAGCTTGGTTCAGGGAGGAGAGACCCAGTACTTC	.	.	TRBV5-6	TRBJ2-5
CASSEDRGRETQYF	TGCGCCAGCAGCGAAGACAGGGGGCGGGAGACCCAGTACTTC	once	TRBD1	TRBV4-1	TRBJ2-5
CASSPREFVNSPLHF	TGTGCCAGCAGTCCCCGGGAGTTCGTTAATTCACCCCTCCACTTT	.	.	TRBV27	TRBJ1-6